The present entry profiles one TCR beta chain with its context. There is no known antigen for this receptor. Base qualities were left out, and no much larger clone turns up one base away. Via the germline V gene (reference sequence), CDR1 is LNHDA and CDR2 SQIVND. V drops 6 bases and J drops 8 bases, leaving 19 bases in between. The CDR3 goes from the cysteine to the phenylalanine over 14 residues. Left in the record is the CDR3 DNA by itself, 42 bases read in frame from the first base. All of the isolated RNA was reverse transcribed with the High Capacity cDNA Reverse Transcription Kit, so expressed TCRB transcripts were sequenced. Deep immunoSEQ sequencing was performed on naive, central memory and regulatory T cell samples, with an average of roughly 3.5 million total reads per sample. Sorted cells were lysed in RLT buffer, and RNA was extracted using DNase-treated RNeasy Micro or Mini kits according to cell number. To prevent cross-contamination, each cell subset was processed individually, whereas patient and healthy donor samples were processed jointly. The immunoSEQ multiplex PCR was used to amplify TCRB sequences from cDNA, yielding 87-bp fragments that span the CDR3 region. Amplicons were sequenced on the Illumina HiSeq platform. On the authors' methods: Synthetic template baselines were used to correct PCR bias computationally, reads within Hamming distance 2 were collapsed, and singletons that could not be merged were discarded. By aligning reads against IMGT, V, D and J genes, CDR3 length, and insertions or deletions at six rearrangement sites were assigned. Within each subset, clonotype counts were normalized to sorted cell number, after which true diversity and Gini coefficients were computed with the tcR R package. The overlap coefficient, calculated on TCRB nucleotide sequences, was used to measure repertoire sharing. As a proxy for the pre-selection repertoire, out-of-frame TCRB sequences from naive cells were analyzed. Held by TCRdb, this immuneACCESS table contains in-frame sequences only and omits some clones. Under half of the omission traces to an unresolved V gene where checked; the cause of the rest is unknown. That table supplies the V and J calls and clone size; D and trimming were determined from the DNA. The sample table contains 620,000 or so clones; only one count was recorded for around a sixth of them. About 0.087% of the sample is held by the ten biggest clonotypes.

The source of the sample is a study of beta chain features in type 1 diabetes (dated by TCRdb to 2017 to 2018). In the study overall: Mean age, gender distribution, total cell number and subset yield did not differ between patients and healthy donors. A total of 107,917,701 sorted cells were examined across all samples, and the number of cells per subset was strongly correlated with RNA yield. In the study, TCRB repertoires of sorted circulating CD4+ T cell subsets from recently diagnosed type 1 diabetes patients were compared with those of matched healthy donors. Regulatory and stem cell-like memory subsets were obtained from only 8 patients and roughly 8 healthy donors, while naive and central memory subsets were obtained from all 30 or so donors.

Broader findings and caveats from the paper: HLA sub-analyses involved small numbers of individuals, so any influence of HLA type on TCRB rearrangement remained unresolved. Because cDNA rather than genomic DNA was sequenced, highly expressing activated cells could have been over-represented, although no difference in activation and CD3 levels was found between groups. In all four CD4+ subsets, TCRB CDR3 length was moderately but significantly shorter in type 1 diabetes patients. Naive, central memory and regulatory TCRB repertoires appeared to be more similar among patients than among healthy donors. Shorter templates might be favored by PCR, yet because patient and control samples were amplified and corrected together, any such skew would affect both groups equally. At VDJ recombination sites, type 1 diabetes patients had fewer insertions and more deleted nucleotides, which implies abnormalities in thymic rearrangement.

A single peripheral blood draw of around 0.11 L on average was collected from each donor into heparinised tubes. A BD FACSAria II was used to sort naive, central memory, regulatory and stem cell-like memory CD4+ T cells with a panel that included CD45RO, CCR7, CD25, CD127, CD95 and CD27. A purity above 95% was achieved for all sorted populations. PBMCs were separated immediately by Lymphoprep density gradient centrifugation and were stained directly, without being cultured. So that batch effects would be minimized, each experiment stained and sorted samples in pairs, pairing one healthy donor with one patient.

Material: naive CD4+ T cells from blood. Read against the paper, the sample's cell subset or site label means: true naive CD4+ T cells. The chain is assembled from TRBV19 and TRBJ1-2, with the D gene call left open. This receptor was obtained from a man aged 18 to 29 in good health. The sequenced DNA is TGTGCCAGTAGCCCCCCGACCCGGAGCTTCGGCTACACCTTC. Protein translation: CASSPPTRSFGYTF.